The 28 T cell receptor beta chains given below trace back to one sample, sequenced in a study of T cell changes during pregnancy in multiple sclerosis. Only in-frame clones appear in the TCRdb table, and some are missing; sequencing was by immunoSEQ multiplex PCR. The data contain under 40,000 clones, approximately 90% of them singletons. The sequencing used CD8+ T cells from peripheral blood mononuclear cells, collected before pregnancy. The receptors were sampled from a female donor with multiple sclerosis, enrolled in a pregnancy study.

This chain links TRBV9 with TRBJ1-4, with D uncertain. Between the trimmed V and J ends, which lost 3 bases and 5 bases, there was a span of 14 bases. This CDR3 spans 15 amino acids. The germline V gene encodes CDR1 SGDLS and CDR2 YYNGEE. The CDR3 DNA reads TGTGCCAGCAGCGCGGAAACGGGAAAGAATGAAAAACTGTTTTTT. It specifies CASSAETGKNEKLFF.

The chain is built from TRBV29-1 and TRBJ2-5; no definite D call. V lost 2 bases and J 5 bases, leaving 9 bases between the germline ends. The CDR3 totals 12 residues. CDR1 and CDR2 (germline): SQVTM, ANQGSEA. CDR3 in amino acids: CSVEYKWETQYF. The DNA for the CDR3 is TGCAGCGTTGAATACAAATGGGAGACCCAGTACTTC.

The chain employs TRBV4-1 and TRBJ2-5; 7 nucleotides match TRBD2. Germline trimming cut 4 bases from V and 7 bases from J; bases unmatched to any gene: 12. In germline, CDR1 is MGHRA, CDR2 YSYEKL. This CDR3 comprises 15 residues. The DNA of the CDR3 is TGCGCCAGCAGCCCCGACCTGGCGGGGAGGGGGACCCAGTACTTC. As protein: CASSPDLAGRGTQYF.

J is TRBJ2-5 and V is TRBV6-6; a possible D gene is TRBD2 (6 bases). V lost 7 bases, J lost 5 bases, and 11 bases lay in between. The CDR3 contains 12 residues. Germline CDR1 and CDR2: MNHNY and SVGAGI (reference sequence). CDR3 DNA: TGTGCCAGCACCCAGGGAGGCGAGACCCAGTACTTC. It specifies CASTQGGETQYF.

The chain joins TRBV9 to TRBJ1-3, with D uncertain. Between the trimmed V and J ends, which lost 3 bases and 1 base, there was a span of 8 bases. The CDR3 is made up of 14 amino acids. The germline V gene has CDR1 SGDLS and CDR2 YYNGEE. CDR3 in amino acids: CASSDGSSGNTIYF. The DNA for the CDR3 is TGTGCCAGCAGCGACGGGAGTTCTGGAAACACCATATATTTT.

This clone was seen just once. DNA of the CDR3: TGTGCCAGCACTCCGGGACATTCGAACACCGGGGAGCTGTTTTTT. It yields the protein CASTPGHSNTGELFF. V and J are TRBV27 and TRBJ2-2; possibly TRBD1 for D (6 bases). Trimming left V 7 bases short and J 0 bases short, with 12 bases between. CDR3 length: 15 amino acids. Germline V gene data show CDR1 as MNHEY and CDR2 as SMNVEV (reference sequence).

The V gene is TRBV12-5, the J gene TRBJ2-7; D perhaps matches TRBD1 (6 bases). The CDR3 extends over 14 amino acids. Germline V gives CDR1 LGHNT, CDR2 FRNRAP. The V and J ends lost 5 bases and 6 bases respectively, with 17 bases between them. CDR3: CASGPSIGGTEQYF. The CDR3 coding sequence is TGTGCTAGTGGTCCCTCGATAGGGGGAACCGAGCAGTACTTC.

This clone has a single count. This chain links TRBV7-2 with TRBJ1-3, with 8 positions matching TRBD1. The CDR3 spans 11 residues. V was clipped by 6 bases and J by 16 bases; unmatched bases: 8. CDR1 is SGHTA and CDR2 is FQGNSA in the germline V gene. The CDR3: CASSPDRALYF. The CDR3 DNA is TGTGCCAGCAGTCCGGACAGGGCTTTGTATTTT.

This sequence joins TRBV2 and TRBJ2-7; 9 bases align to TRBD1. CDR3 length equals 15 residues. CDR1 and CDR2 from the germline V gene are SNHLY and FYNNEI. Trimming removed 4 bases from V and 4 bases from J; junction bases left unmatched: 8. The CDR3 nucleotides are TGTGCCAGCAGTGCCGAACTAGGACAGGGGTACGAGCAGTACTTC. Amino acid sequence: CASSAELGQGYEQYF.

This chain joins TRBV21-1 and TRBJ2-7; TRBD2 is the table's D call and was not checked against the DNA. TRBV21-1 is a recognized pseudogene. This CDR3 contains 15 residues. The CDR3 DNA reads TGTGCCAGCAGCAAAGCTGAGGGAGGTATCACCGAGCAGTACTTC. Encoded protein: CASSKAEGGITEQYF.

V usage is TRBV9 and J usage is TRBJ1-1; weak D call: TRBD1 (5 bases). The V gene lost 4 bases and the J gene lost 1 base, with 14 bases spanning the gap. The CDR3 is 15 amino acids. The germline V gene encodes CDR1 SGDLS and CDR2 YYNGEE. Written as DNA, the CDR3 is TGTGCCAGCAGCAGTACGGGGGAACAGAACACTGAAGCTTTCTTT. Its protein is CASSSTGEQNTEAFF.

This rearrangement joins TRBV27 to TRBJ1-1; 7 positions match TRBD1. Germline loops: CDR1 MNHEY, CDR2 SMNVEV (reference sequence). V shed 5 bases, J shed 7 bases, and the junction held 10 bases outside the gene matches. The length of the CDR3 is 14 residues. CDR3 coding DNA: TGTGCCAGCAGTGCCTCGACAGGGATAGATGAAGCTTTCTTT. The encoded protein is CASSASTGIDEAFF.

CDR3 in DNA: TGTGCCAGCATAGCGGGAGTTCGCGAGCAGTACTTC. Its protein product is CASIAGVREQYF. V and J are TRBV2 and TRBJ2-7; 9 bases are shared with TRBD2. The V gene end was trimmed by 7 bases and the J gene end by 6 bases; junction bases not matched to a gene: 4. The CDR3 runs to 12 residues. CDR1 SNHLY and CDR2 FYNNEI come from the germline V gene.

The V gene is TRBV19, the J gene TRBJ1-1; 8 nucleotides align to TRBD1. V dropped 2 bases and J dropped 11; count of bases not matched to a gene: 7. This CDR3 is built from 13 residues. Germline V gene lookup returns CDR1 LNHDA and CDR2 SQIVND (reference sequence). In DNA form, the CDR3 reads TGTGCCAGTAGTATATTTTCCCAGGGGGCGGCTTTCTTT. Protein sequence: CASSIFSQGAAFF.

V and J are TRBV19 and TRBJ2-7; maybe TRBD2 (7 bases). Germline CDR1 and CDR2: LNHDA and SQIVND (reference sequence). Trimming cost V 6 bases and J 3 bases, with 18 bases left between them. This CDR3 region has 15 residues. The CDR3 region has the DNA TGTGCCAGTAGCGTGGGTTCAGGGGACTACTACGAGCAGTACTTC. Translation: CASSVGSGDYYEQYF.

This sequence joins TRBV4-1 and TRBJ1-1, with D hard to call. V was pared by 6 bases and J by 7 bases, with 30 bases between. The CDR3 contains 18 residues. Germline CDR1 is MGHRA and CDR2 is YSYEKL. CDR3 sequence (DNA): TGCGCCAGCAGGAAAGGAGAGGTAATGGCTCTCGGAGCGGGTGAAGCTTTCTTT. The encoded protein is CASRKGEVMALGAGEAFF.

The chain is built from TRBV4-3 and TRBJ1-4; weak D call: TRBD1 (5 bases). This CDR3 contains 17 residues. The germline V gene encodes CDR1 LGHNA and CDR2 YSLEER. The V gene lost 0 bases and the J gene lost 8 bases, with 19 bases spanning the gap. Here the CDR3 reads CASSQDLVGGGREKLFF. CDR3 coding DNA: TGCGCCAGCAGCCAAGATCTTGTTGGGGGAGGTAGAGAAAAACTGTTTTTT.

The chain joins TRBV11-2 to TRBJ2-1; 8 positions match TRBD2. The germline V gene encodes CDR1 SGHAT and CDR2 FQNNGV. This CDR3 comprises 15 residues. With 6 bases clipped from V and 12 bases from J, the junction kept 16 bases outside the gene matches. CDR3 in DNA: TGTGCCAGCAGTACTACCGGGACTAGGGGGGTCGGGCAGTTCTTC. It translates to CASSTTGTRGVGQFF. Supplemented by reference TRBV11-2 and TRBJ2-1, the full variable domain reads EAGVAQSPRYKIIEKRQSVAFWCNPISGHATLYWYQQILGQGPKLLIQFQNNGVVDDSQLPKDRFSAERLKGVDSTLKIQPAKLEDSAVYLCASSTTGTRGVGQFFGPGTRLTVL.

This rearrangement joins TRBV2 to TRBJ1-2, with D possibly matching TRBD1 (5 bases). In germline, CDR1 is SNHLY, CDR2 FYNNEI. The CDR3 has 14 amino acids. Trimming took 7 bases from V and 0 from J, leaving 12 bases between them. The CDR3 spells CASTEGRANYGYTF. The CDR3 DNA is TGTGCCAGCACTGAGGGCAGGGCTAACTATGGCTACACCTTC.

The V gene is TRBV6-5, the J gene TRBJ2-1, with 8 bases aligning to TRBD1. Germline V gives CDR1 MNHEY, CDR2 SVGAGI. CDR3 length equals 12 residues. The V gene end was trimmed by 6 bases and the J gene end by 9 bases; junction bases not matched to a gene: 4. The CDR3 protein is CASRRTGTEQFF. The CDR3 bases are TGTGCCAGCAGAAGGACAGGGACTGAGCAGTTCTTC.

Only a few counts were recorded for this clone. The sample carries other DNA sequences with the same CDR3. The chain combines TRBV27 with TRBJ2-3; D possibly corresponds to TRBD2 (5 bases). Germline CDR1 MNHEY, CDR2 SMNVEV (reference sequence). V was shortened by 5 bases and J by 1 base, with 28 bases between the two germline ends. The CDR3 is 20 residues long. The CDR3: CASSQYTISSSTEGTDTQYF. The CDR3 DNA reads TGTGCCAGCAGTCAATACACGATTTCTTCGTCCACGGAGGGCACAGATACGCAGTATTTT.

This chain uses TRBV18 with TRBJ1-1, with 9 bases fitting TRBD1. Germline loops: CDR1 KGHSH, CDR2 LQKENI. V lost 4 bases to trimming and J lost 1 base; unmatched junction nucleotides: 7. The CDR3 sequence is 16 residues long. CDR3 loop: CASSLQGAHGNTEAFF. The CDR3, as DNA: TGTGCCAGCTCACTACAGGGGGCACATGGGAACACTGAAGCTTTCTTT.

The chain is built from TRBV19 and TRBJ2-3; 7 bases fit TRBD2. The V gene end was trimmed by 0 bases and the J gene end by 14 bases; junction bases not matched to a gene: 14. Per germline, CDR1 LNHDA and CDR2 SQIVND (reference sequence). This CDR3 contains 15 residues. CDR3 loop: CASSIDGWALAVPYF. In DNA, the CDR3 is TGTGCCAGTAGTATAGATGGTTGGGCGCTAGCGGTTCCGTATTTT.

The V gene is TRBV6-5, the J gene TRBJ2-3; D is perhaps TRBD2 (5 bases). CDR3 length equals 14 residues. The germline CDR1 and CDR2 sequences are MNHEY and SVGAGI. V was clipped by 7 bases and J by 5 bases, with 16 bases between them. CDR3 in amino acids: CASTILGDEDTQYF. The CDR3 region has the DNA TGTGCCAGCACTATTTTGGGAGATGAAGATACGCAGTATTTT.

V and J are TRBV23-1 and TRBJ2-1; D possibly corresponds to TRBD1 (6 bases). TRBV23-1 falls under the ORF class, with uncertain function. Deletions cut 2 bases from V and 2 bases from J, with 10 bases between. CDR3 length equals 15 residues. The CDR3 DNA sequence: TGCGCCAGCAGTCAAAGGGACATGACCTACAATGAGCAGTTCTTC. This sequence encodes CASSQRDMTYNEQFF.

This clone was observed a handful of times. CDR3 in DNA: TGTGCCAGCAGGGGCCCCCAGGGGGGCGCTTCCTACGAGCAGTACTTC. This encodes CASRGPQGGASYEQYF. V usage is TRBV2 and J usage is TRBJ2-7, with TRBD1 as a possible D gene (7 bases). Trimming stripped 6 bases from V and 1 base from J, with 19 bases between. Looked up from germline, CDR1 is SNHLY and CDR2 is FYNNEI. The CDR3 sequence is 16 residues long.

The chain joins TRBV4-1 to TRBJ2-7; 7 bases agree with TRBD1. V shed 2 bases, J shed 3 bases, and the junction held 7 bases outside the gene matches. The germline gives CDR1 MGHRA, CDR2 YSYEKL. The length of the CDR3 is 15 residues. The CDR3 DNA follows: TGCGCCAGCAGCCAATTTAGCGACAGGGACTACGAGCAGTACTTC. This encodes CASSQFSDRDYEQYF.

This clone came up once. The chain combines TRBV6-5 with TRBJ2-5; possibly TRBD1 for D (5 bases). This CDR3 has 14 residues. The germline V gene encodes CDR1 MNHEY and CDR2 SVGAGI. V lost 6 bases, J lost 4 bases, and 15 bases lay in between. CDR3 coding DNA: TGTGCCAGCAGACACAAGGACAAGGGAGAGACCCAGTACTTC. Its translation is CASRHKDKGETQYF.